This T cell receptor (beta chain) was recovered during a study of tumor-infiltrating lymphocytes in primary liver carcinoma. This CDR3 region has 13 residues. Trimming left V 5 bases short and J 4 bases short, with 15 bases between. Germline V lookup: CDR1 SQVTM, CDR2 ANQGSEA. Bulk tissue was left unsorted, and RNA and DNA were co-extracted from about 19-30 mg of it. Production of TCR beta cDNA used roughly 0.55 ug total RNA together with a constant-region primer. The TCR beta library was amplified through three nested multiplex PCR rounds in a modified ARM-PCR procedure. TRBV1-TRBV30 forward primers paired with a C-beta reverse primer drove the first two PCR rounds, roughly 10 cycles each. MiXCR was run by TCRdb on the multiplex PCR reads, yielding one entry per CDR3 protein. The sample carries around 80,000 distinct CDR3 sequences, roughly 69% recorded once.

The V call is TRBV29-1, the J call TRBJ2-7, with D perhaps TRBD1 (5 bases). Material for sequencing was tumor-adjacent normal liver tissue. The receptor was derived from a man aged 35 to 55 with primary liver carcinoma and hepatitis B virus infection. The CDR3 DNA sequence: TGCAGCGTTTACAGGAAATCTGGATACGAGCAGTACTTC. Translating it yields CSVYRKSGYEQYF.